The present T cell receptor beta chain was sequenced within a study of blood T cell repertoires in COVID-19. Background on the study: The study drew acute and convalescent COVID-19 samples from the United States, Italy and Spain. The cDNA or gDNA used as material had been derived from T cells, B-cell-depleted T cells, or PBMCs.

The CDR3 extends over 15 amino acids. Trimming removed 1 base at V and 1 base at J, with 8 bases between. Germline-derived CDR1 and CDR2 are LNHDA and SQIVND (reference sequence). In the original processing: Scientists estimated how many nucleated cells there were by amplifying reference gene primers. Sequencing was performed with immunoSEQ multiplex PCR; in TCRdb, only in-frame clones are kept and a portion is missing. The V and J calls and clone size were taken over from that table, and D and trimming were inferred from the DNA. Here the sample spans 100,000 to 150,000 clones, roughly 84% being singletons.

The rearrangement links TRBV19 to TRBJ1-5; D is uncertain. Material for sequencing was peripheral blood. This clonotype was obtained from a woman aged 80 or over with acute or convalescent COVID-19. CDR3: CASSIVTPSNQPQHF. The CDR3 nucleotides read TGTGCCAGTAGTATAGTCACACCCAGCAATCAGCCCCAGCATTTT.